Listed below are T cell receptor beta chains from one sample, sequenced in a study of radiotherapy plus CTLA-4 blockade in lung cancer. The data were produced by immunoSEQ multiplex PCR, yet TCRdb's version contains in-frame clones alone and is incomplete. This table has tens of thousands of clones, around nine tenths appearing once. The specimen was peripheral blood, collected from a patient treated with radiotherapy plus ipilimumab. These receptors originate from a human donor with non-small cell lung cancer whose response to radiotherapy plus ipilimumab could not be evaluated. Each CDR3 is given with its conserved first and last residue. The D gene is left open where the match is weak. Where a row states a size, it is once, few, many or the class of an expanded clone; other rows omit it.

TGTGCCAGTAGCCACGACAGGGTCGGAGCCTACGAGCAGTACTTC	CASSHDRVGAYEQYF	NA	TRBJ2-7	TRBD1	TRBV19
TGTGCCATCAGTTCCCGCGGACAGGGGGCCTATGGCTACACCTTC	CAISSRGQGAYGYTF	NA	TRBJ1-2	TRBD1	TRBV10-3
TGTGCCAGCAGCTTACCGGGGGGCGGGTCCTACAATGAGCAGTTCTTC	CASSLPGGGSYNEQFF	NA	TRBJ2-1	NA	TRBV11-2
TGCGCCAGCAGCTTGGCCCAAACAGGGGGTAATGAAAAACTGTCTTTT	CASSLAQTGGNEKLSF	once	TRBJ1-4	TRBD1	TRBV5-1
TGCGCCAGCAGCTTGGCCGGGCAGGGTGGTTCACCCCTCCACTTT	CASSLAGQGGSPLHF	NA	TRBJ1-6	NA	TRBV5-1
TGTGCCAGCAGTAACAGCCGATCGAACACTGAAGCTTTCTTT	CASSNSRSNTEAFF	NA	TRBJ1-1	NA	TRBV27
TGCGCCAGCAGCTTGGTATTTGCGGGCGAGCAGTACTTC	CASSLVFAGEQYF	NA	TRBJ2-7	NA	TRBV5-1
TGTGCCAGCAGTCCATGGACTAGCGGGAGCAATGAGCAGTTCTTC	CASSPWTSGSNEQFF	NA	TRBJ2-1	TRBD2	TRBV28
TGTGCCAGCAGCGTCGGGGGGCCCCCCTACGAGCAGTACTTC	CASSVGGPPYEQYF	few	TRBJ2-7	NA	TRBV9
TGTGCCTGGAGTGGACAGGGTGGCTACGAGCAGTACTTC	CAWSGQGGYEQYF	NA	TRBJ2-7	TRBD1	TRBV30
TGTGCCAGCAGCTGGGAAGGGGGGGCCTTCACAGATACGCAGTATTTT	CASSWEGGAFTDTQYF	NA	TRBJ2-3	NA	TRBV13
TGTGCCAGCAGGAGAGCGACAGGAAACTATGGCTACACCTTC	CASRRATGNYGYTF	once	TRBJ1-2	NA	TRBV5-5
TGTGCCAGCAGTTATACAGGAGAACCCCAGCATTTT	CASSYTGEPQHF	NA	TRBJ1-5	NA	TRBV5-5
TGTGCCAGCACCAGACTAGCGGGAGGCACAGATACGCAGTATTTT	CASTRLAGGTDTQYF	NA	TRBJ2-3	TRBD2	TRBV5-4
TGTGCCAGCAGCTTAGGTGGCAGGGCTACCGGGGAGCTGTTTTTT	CASSLGGRATGELFF	NA	TRBJ2-2	NA	TRBV7-6
TGTGCCAGCAGCACATGGACTAGCGGGGGGAGCACAGATACGCAGTATTTT	CASSTWTSGGSTDTQYF	NA	TRBJ2-3	TRBD2	TRBV7-8
TGTGCCAGCAGCTTAGTCCAGGGCTTTAATCAGCCCCAGCATTTT	CASSLVQGFNQPQHF	NA	TRBJ1-5	NA	TRBV7-8
TGCGCCAGCAGCTTGAGTACAGGGGAGAAGACCTACAATGAGCAGTTCTTC	CASSLSTGEKTYNEQFF	once	TRBJ2-1	TRBD1	TRBV5-1
TGTGCCAGCAGCTTAAACACAGGCCCCGGAGCTTTCTTT	CASSLNTGPGAFF	few	TRBJ1-1	NA	TRBV5-6
TGTGCCAGCTCACCACAGGGGAACTATGGCTACACCTTC	CASSPQGNYGYTF	NA	TRBJ1-2	NA	TRBV18
TGTGCCAGCTCCCCAGGGCGAGCCGGGGAGCTGTTTTTT	CASSPGRAGELFF	few	TRBJ2-2	NA	TRBV18
TGTGCCAGCAGCTTAGGGGCTAGCAGGTCCACAGATACGCAGTATTTT	CASSLGASRSTDTQYF	NA	TRBJ2-3	NA	TRBV11-3
TGTGCCAGCAGCTTTGGAACGGGGTACGACTATGGCTACACCTTC	CASSFGTGYDYGYTF	NA	TRBJ1-2	NA	TRBV5-8